This T cell receptor (beta chain) was identified during a study of blood T cell repertoires in COVID-19. Study details: Collection of acute and convalescent COVID-19 samples took place in the United States, Italy and Spain. Nucleic acid was either cDNA or gDNA, and it came from T cells, B-cell-depleted T cells, or PBMCs.

V gave up 1 base and J gave up 5 bases, with 11 bases separating them. Germline V gene lookup returns CDR1 SGDLS and CDR2 YYNGEE. The CDR3 totals 14 residues. In the study's own analysis: Estimation of nucleated cell counts relied on the amplification of reference gene primers. Generated by immunoSEQ multiplex PCR, the TCRdb table keeps only in-frame clones and is missing some. The D gene and trimming were derived from the DNA, and the V and J assignments and clone size from that table. The sample lists approximately 150,000 clones, roughly 87% seen once, with approximately 1.4% in the top ten. The sequenced sample consisted of peripheral blood. This sequence was found in a woman aged 50 to 60 with acute or convalescent COVID-19. The chain couples TRBV9 to TRBJ2-3, with TRBD2 as a possible D gene (6 bases). CDR3 in amino acids: CASSVRAGGDTQYF. In nucleotides, the CDR3 is TGTGCCAGCAGCGTAAGGGCCGGGGGAGATACGCAGTATTTT.